One sample yielded the 17 T cell receptor beta chains listed below, sequenced in a study of T cell repertoires in cytomegalovirus infection. TCRdb re-called the reads with MiXCR, one entry per CDR3 protein. The sample lists 65,000 to 90,000 distinct CDR3 sequences; more than 3.5% were seen once. The source material was PBMCs. These receptors all come from a human donor in good health (CMV status not recorded). Some clones in this sample may be carry-over from other donors' samples.

This clonotype has at least ten counts. This sequence joins TRBV27 and TRBJ2-7; 7 bases match TRBD2. The ends lost 5 bases at V and 6 bases at J; junction bases unmatched: 4. Germline loops: CDR1 MNHEY, CDR2 SMNVEV (reference sequence). This CDR3 contains 12 residues. CDR3 amino acids: CASSPSGGEQYF. CDR3 DNA sequence: TGTGCCAGCAGTCCTTCGGGGGGCGAGCAGTACTTC.

This clonotype was found many times. The genes are TRBV19 and TRBJ2-5; D not resolved. The germline V gene encodes CDR1 LNHDA and CDR2 SQIVND (reference sequence). V lost 1 base, J lost 4 bases, and 4 bases lay in between. This CDR3 is built from 12 residues. The CDR3 coding sequence is TGTGCCAGTAGTATAGCGGGAGAGACCCAGTACTTC. This encodes CASSIAGETQYF.

This clonotype has at least ten counts. This sequence joins TRBV7-2 and TRBJ1-4; TRBD1 matches 9 bases. Germline CDR1 is SGHTA and CDR2 is FQGNSA. With 5 bases clipped from V and 3 bases from J, the junction kept 7 bases outside the gene matches. This CDR3 has 16 amino acids. The chain's CDR3 is CASSQQGAVANEKLFF. The CDR3 nucleotides read TGTGCCAGCAGCCAACAGGGGGCTGTGGCTAATGAAAAACTGTTTTTT.

This clonotype was detected ten times or more. The rearrangement uses TRBV4-1 and TRBJ1-1, with no clear D. CDR1 is MGHRA, CDR2 YSYEKL, per germline. CDR3 length equals 13 residues. With 4 bases removed from V and 2 bases from J, the gap between germline ends came to 8 bases. The CDR3 loop is CASSRNSNTEAFF. The CDR3 DNA reads TGCGCCAGCAGCCGGAACAGCAACACTGAAGCTTTCTTT.

This clonotype was observed at least ten times. The V call is TRBV4-3, the J call TRBJ1-4; 7 bases are a match to TRBD1. Losses at the gene ends were 0 bases for V and 5 bases for J; bases not matched to a gene: 3. CDR1 LGHNA and CDR2 YSLEER come from the germline V gene. The CDR3 length is 15 residues. Here the CDR3 reads CASSQEGRGNEKLFF. CDR3 nucleotide sequence: TGCGCCAGCAGCCAAGAAGGCAGGGGGAATGAAAAACTGTTTTTT.

This clonotype came up many times. The rearrangement uses TRBV4-1 and TRBJ1-5; D is perhaps TRBD1 (5 bases). The CDR3 totals 14 residues. CDR1 and CDR2 from the germline V gene are MGHRA and YSYEKL. Between the trimmed V and J ends, which lost 0 bases and 7 bases, there was a span of 10 bases. The CDR3 bases are TGCGCCAGCAGCCAAGATAGGGGATACCAGCCCCAGCATTTT. The encoded protein is CASSQDRGYQPQHF.

In its sample, this clonotype was seen many times. The CDR3 here is CASSPLTSYNEQFF. The CDR3 nucleotides read TGTGCCAGCAGCCCCCTTACCTCCTACAATGAGCAGTTCTTC. The chain employs TRBV11-2 and TRBJ2-1; D call uncertain. The CDR3 covers 14 residues. Germline V gene data show CDR1 as SGHAT and CDR2 as FQNNGV. V gave up 5 bases and J gave up 0 bases, with 8 bases separating them.

This clonotype was seen at least ten times. The chain couples TRBV6-1 to TRBJ2-1; D is tentatively TRBD1 or TRBD2 (5 bases each). Germline V gene sequence: CDR1 MNHNS, CDR2 SASEGT. CDR3 length: 20 residues. The germline V and J ends were trimmed by 7 bases and 4 bases, with 32 bases remaining between them. The CDR3 here is CASTLKGPHLRGPTYNEQFF. CDR3 sequence (DNA): TGTGCCAGCACCCTCAAAGGACCGCACTTACGGGGACCAACATACAATGAGCAGTTCTTC.

This clonotype has a count of ten or more. This sequence joins TRBV20-1 and TRBJ1-1; possible D gene TRBD1, 6 bases. V was shortened by 5 bases and J by 4 bases, with 29 bases between the two germline ends. CDR3 length: 18 amino acids. The V gene's germline CDR1 is DFQATT and CDR2 SNEGSKA (reference sequence). The CDR3 sequence is CSAPKGVIIGGPGTEAFF. The CDR3 region has the DNA TGCAGTGCTCCCAAAGGGGTCATTATTGGGGGCCCGGGCACTGAAGCTTTCTTT.

This clonotype was seen ten or more times. The chain has TRBV6-6 and TRBJ1-1; D gene unclear. Per the germline V gene, CDR1 is MNHNY and CDR2 is SVGAGI (reference sequence). This CDR3 spans 11 amino acids. V was shortened by 7 bases and J by 7 bases, with 10 bases between the two germline ends. The CDR3 reads CASTSVLEAFF. For the CDR3, the DNA is TGTGCCAGCACCTCCGTGCTTGAAGCTTTCTTT.

This clonotype was detected ten times or more. The rearrangement joins TRBV5-1 to TRBJ2-7; D remains unclear. The CDR3 sequence is 15 residues long. Trimming shortened V by 0 bases and J by 1 base, and 11 bases separated the two germline ends. CDR1 is SGHRS and CDR2 is YFSETQ in the germline V gene. The CDR3, as DNA: TGCGCCAGCAGCTTGGCCGGGCGATCTTCCTACGAGCAGTACTTC. It codes for CASSLAGRSSYEQYF. Filled out from reference TRBV5-1 and TRBJ2-7, the complete variable domain reads KAGVTQTPRYLIKTRGQQVTLSCSPISGHRSVSWYQQTPGQGLQFLFEYFSETQRNKGNFPGRFSGRQFSNSRSEMNVSTLELGDSALYLCASSLAGRSSYEQYFGPGTRLTVT.

This clonotype appeared many times. The chain has TRBV6-5 and TRBJ1-1; D is unresolved. Germline V lookup: CDR1 MNHEY, CDR2 SVGAGI. This CDR3 is 16 amino acids long. Trimming removed 0 bases from V and 4 bases from J, with 15 bases in between. Here the CDR3 reads CASSYSIDGLGTEAFF. The DNA of the CDR3 is TGTGCCAGCAGTTACTCGATCGACGGGCTGGGCACTGAAGCTTTCTTT.

This clonotype was observed many times. This chain joins TRBV6-2 or TRBV6-3 and TRBJ2-7, with 11 nucleotides matching TRBD1. The J segment lost 2 bases and the V segment lost 6 bases, leaving 6 bases of the junction unmatched. The CDR3 is 15 amino acids. CDR1 is MNHEY, CDR2 SVGEGT, per germline. This chain's CDR3 is CASSEDRGLPYEQYF. Here the CDR3 DNA reads TGTGCCAGCAGCGAGGACAGGGGGCTTCCCTACGAGCAGTACTTC.

This clonotype was detected many times. The chain has TRBV7-2 and TRBJ2-3, with 8 bases lining up with TRBD2. The CDR3 covers 14 residues. CDR1 is SGHTA, CDR2 FQGNSA, per germline. J was trimmed by 2 bases and V by 5 bases; bases with no gene match: 3. The CDR3 DNA is TGTGCCAGCAGCCGCGGGGGGCCCACAGATACGCAGTATTTT. Translating it yields CASSRGGPTDTQYF.

This clonotype was counted many times. This sequence joins TRBV12-3 or TRBV12-4 and TRBJ1-1; D is uncertain. CDR3 size: 14 residues. V was trimmed by 6 bases and J by 4 bases, leaving 15 bases between them. The CDR3 DNA reads as TGTGCCAGCAGAGGGTCCACGGGGAGCACTGAAGCTTTCTTT. This translates into CASRGSTGSTEAFF.

This clonotype was counted at least ten times. The chain couples TRBV7-6 to TRBJ1-3; D possibly corresponds to TRBD1 (6 bases). CDR3 length: 15 amino acids. Trimming stripped 6 bases from V and 8 bases from J, with 20 bases between. Germline CDR1 SGHVS, CDR2 FNYEAQ. The CDR3 region has the DNA TGTGCCAGCAGTTCTTCAGGGGTCATCGAGGACACCATATATTTT. Translation: CASSSSGVIEDTIYF.

The table lists this clonotype with many counts. The chain uses TRBV20-1 and TRBJ1-6, with D unclear. Deletions cut 3 bases from V and 5 bases from J, with 5 bases between. This CDR3 comprises 12 residues. Germline V gene data show CDR1 as DFQATT and CDR2 as SNEGSKA (reference sequence). CDR3 sequence: CSASRHNSPLHF. The CDR3 bases are TGCAGTGCTAGTCGTCATAATTCACCCCTCCACTTT.